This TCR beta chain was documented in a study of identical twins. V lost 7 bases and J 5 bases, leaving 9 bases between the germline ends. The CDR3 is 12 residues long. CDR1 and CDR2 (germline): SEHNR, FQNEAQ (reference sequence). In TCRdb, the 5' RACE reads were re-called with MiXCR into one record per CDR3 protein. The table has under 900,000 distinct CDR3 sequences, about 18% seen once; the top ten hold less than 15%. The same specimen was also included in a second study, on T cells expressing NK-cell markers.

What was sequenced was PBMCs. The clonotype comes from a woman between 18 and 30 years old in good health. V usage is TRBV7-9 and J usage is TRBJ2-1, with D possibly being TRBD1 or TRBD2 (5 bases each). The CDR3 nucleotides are TGTGCCAGCACCCGAGGGGACAATGAGCAGTTCTTC. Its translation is CASTRGDNEQFF.